This T cell receptor (beta chain) comes out of a study of spatial heterogeneity in lung cancer. The study, taken as a whole, reports: Counts that tracked tumor mutation counts were those of expanded intratumoral alpha and beta TCRs.

Germline V CDR1 and CDR2: SGHTA, FQGNSA. V lost 3 bases and J lost 5, with 10 bases in between. The CDR3 extends over 13 amino acids. There are many counts of this clonotype. Antigen unknown. As to time point: sample taken at primary tumor resection. TCRdb re-called the 5' RACE reads with MiXCR, one entry per CDR3 protein. The sample gives approximately 7,100 distinct CDR3 sequences, approximately 12% of which show up once; 22% is in the top ten. The chain combines TRBV7-2 with TRBJ2-5, with D unclear. This TCR derives from a male donor with early-stage non-small cell lung cancer. The input for sequencing was lung tumor tissue, taken at surgery. CDR3 in DNA: TGTGCCAGCAGCTTCAATCGCCGGGAGACCCAGTACTTC. This gives the protein CASSFNRRETQYF.